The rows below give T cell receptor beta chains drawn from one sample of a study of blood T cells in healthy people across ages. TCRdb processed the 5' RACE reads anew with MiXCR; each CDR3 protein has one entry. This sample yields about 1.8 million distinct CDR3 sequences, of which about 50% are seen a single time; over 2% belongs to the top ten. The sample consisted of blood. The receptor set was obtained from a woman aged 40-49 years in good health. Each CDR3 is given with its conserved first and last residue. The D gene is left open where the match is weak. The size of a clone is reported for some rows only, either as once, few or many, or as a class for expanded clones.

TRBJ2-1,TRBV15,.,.,CATSGGLSSYNEQFF,TGTGCCACCAGCGGGGGGCTGAGCTCCTACAATGAGCAGTTCTTC
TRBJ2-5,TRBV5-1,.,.,CASSWRGVVETQYF,TGCGCCAGCAGCTGGAGGGGTGTAGTAGAGACCCAGTACTTC
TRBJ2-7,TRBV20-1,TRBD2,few,CSASQRGDPYEQYF,TGCAGTGCTAGCCAGCGGGGGGACCCCTACGAGCAGTACTTC
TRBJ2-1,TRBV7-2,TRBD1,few,CASSLKGGTGDNEQFF,TGTGCCAGCAGCTTAAAAGGAGGGACAGGGGACAATGAGCAGTTCTTC
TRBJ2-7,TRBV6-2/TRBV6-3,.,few,CASSYGEGAPSYEQYF,TGTGCCAGCAGTTACGGGGAAGGGGCCCCTTCCTACGAGCAGTACTTC
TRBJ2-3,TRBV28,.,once,CASTLRGRLDTQYF,TGTGCCAGCACTCTTAGGGGCAGGTTAGATACGCAGTATTTT
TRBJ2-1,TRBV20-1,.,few,CSARDRVAAYNEQFF,TGCAGTGCTAGAGATAGGGTAGCGGCCTACAATGAGCAGTTCTTC
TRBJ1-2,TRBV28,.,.,CASSLVPSYGYTF,TGTGCCAGCAGTTTGGTCCCGTCCTATGGCTACACCTTC
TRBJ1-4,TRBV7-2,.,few,CASSLASATNEKLFF,TGTGCCAGCAGCTTAGCCAGCGCAACTAATGAAAAACTGTTTTTT
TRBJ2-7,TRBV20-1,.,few,CSARATRGRDSYEQYF,TGCAGTGCTAGAGCTACACGCGGTAGAGACTCCTACGAGCAGTACTTC
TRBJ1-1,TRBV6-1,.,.,CASSDTGLLNTEAFF,TGTGCCAGCAGTGATACGGGGTTACTGAACACTGAAGCTTTCTTT
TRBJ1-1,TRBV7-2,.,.,CASSEGRRNTEAFF,TGTGCCAGCAGCGAGGGACGTCGGAACACTGAAGCTTTCTTT
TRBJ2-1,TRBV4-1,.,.,CASSQIPTASYNEQFF,TGCGCCAGCAGCCAAATACCGACAGCCTCCTACAATGAGCAGTTCTTC
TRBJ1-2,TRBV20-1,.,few,CSARPFGAVYGYTF,TGCAGTGCTAGACCTTTCGGGGCAGTTTATGGCTACACCTTC
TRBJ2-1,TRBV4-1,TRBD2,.,CASSQGTSGTHNEQFF,TGCGCCAGCAGCCAAGGGACTAGCGGGACCCACAATGAGCAGTTCTTC
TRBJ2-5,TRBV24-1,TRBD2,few,CATSDPPSGGPHQETQYF,TGTGCCACCAGTGATCCCCCTAGCGGGGGCCCTCATCAAGAGACCCAGTACTTC
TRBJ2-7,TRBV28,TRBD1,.,CASRDRGGTYEQYF,TGTGCCAGCAGGGACAGGGGGGGGACCTACGAGCAGTACTTC
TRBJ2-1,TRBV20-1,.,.,CSASRSGRNEQFF,TGCAGTGCTAGTAGGTCAGGTCGAAATGAGCAGTTCTTC
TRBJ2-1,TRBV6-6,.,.,CASSDTGRPNNEQFF,TGTGCCAGCAGTGATACAGGGAGGCCTAACAATGAGCAGTTCTTC
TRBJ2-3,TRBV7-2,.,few,CASSSPLVGTDTQYF,TGTGCCAGCAGCTCCCCACTAGTTGGCACAGATACGCAGTATTTT
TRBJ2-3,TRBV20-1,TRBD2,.,CSAAGLAGGPSTDTQYF,TGCAGTGCTGCCGGACTAGCGGGGGGTCCAAGCACAGATACGCAGTATTTT
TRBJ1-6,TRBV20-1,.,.,CSAREGGQLNSPLHF,TGCAGTGCTAGAGAAGGAGGGCAGCTTAATTCACCCCTCCACTTT
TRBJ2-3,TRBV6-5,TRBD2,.,CASSYTRGAYTDTQYF,TGTGCCAGCAGTTACACGCGGGGGGCCTACACAGATACGCAGTATTTT
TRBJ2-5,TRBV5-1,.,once,CASRYYPTGQETQYF,TGCGCCAGCAGATACTACCCGACAGGACAAGAGACCCAGTACTTC
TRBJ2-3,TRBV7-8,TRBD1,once,CASSVQGTGGGNRSPTDTQYF,TGTGCCAGCAGCGTCCAAGGGACAGGGGGCGGCAATAGGTCTCCTACAGATACGCAGTATTTT
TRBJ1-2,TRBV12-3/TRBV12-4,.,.,CASTLDTYGYTF,TGTGCCAGCACCCTGGACACATATGGCTACACCTTC
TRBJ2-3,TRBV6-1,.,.,CASKEGPNTDTQYF,TGTGCCAGCAAGGAAGGACCTAACACAGATACGCAGTATTTT
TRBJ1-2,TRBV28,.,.,CASSPPGNGYGYTF,TGTGCCAGCAGTCCGCCGGGAAATGGCTATGGCTACACCTTC
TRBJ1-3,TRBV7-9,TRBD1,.,CASSERTGVRNTIYF,TGTGCCAGCAGCGAACGAACAGGGGTCAGAAACACCATATATTTT
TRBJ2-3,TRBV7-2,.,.,CASRQTLSTDTQYF,TGTGCCAGCAGACAGACACTGAGCACAGATACGCAGTATTTT
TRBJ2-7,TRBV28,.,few,CASSLGGRDYEQYF,TGTGCCAGCAGTTTAGGGGGAAGGGACTACGAGCAGTACTTC
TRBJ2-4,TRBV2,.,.,CASSGQRALAKNIQYF,TGTGCCAGCAGTGGTCAGCGAGCACTAGCCAAAAACATTCAGTACTTC